The rows below give T cell receptor beta chains drawn from one sample of a study of T cells after yellow fever vaccination. TCRdb itself ran the 5' RACE reads through MiXCR, one entry per CDR3 protein. This table holds about 350,000 distinct CDR3 sequences, approximately 4% found once. The sequenced sample was PBMCs, obtained 5 days after the yellow fever booster vaccination. Source of these receptors: a man in his late teens or twenties who received the YFV17D yellow fever vaccine. CDR3s include the opening cysteine and the closing phenylalanine or tryptophan. The D gene is left open where the match is weak. Clone sizes are given selectively: once, few, many, or a class where the clone is expanded.

d_call j_call v_call clone_size cdr3_nt cdr3_aa
TRBD1 TRBJ1-1 TRBV29-1 few TGCAGCGTTATCGCGAGGGGGCAGAGTACTGAAGCTTTCTTT CSVIARGQSTEAFF
- TRBJ1-1 TRBV6-5 many TGTGCCAGCAGTTACGTCGGCTGGGGGCGTGTGAACACTGAAGCTTTCTTT CASSYVGWGRVNTEAFF
- TRBJ1-4 TRBV7-2 few TGTGCCAGCAGCCCCGTAGGGAAACTGTTTTTT CASSPVGKLFF
- TRBJ1-1 TRBV7-2 few TGTGCCAGCAGCTTATTAGGGGCAAAAGCTTTCTTT CASSLLGAKAFF
- TRBJ1-1 TRBV7-9 many TGTGCCAGCGGCATGACCCAGGGCCTTTCGGCTTTCTTT CASGMTQGLSAFF
- TRBJ1-5 TRBV29-1 - TGCAGCGTAGGGGCCGGCAATCAGCCCCAGCATTTT CSVGAGNQPQHF
TRBD1 TRBJ1-1 TRBV7-9 few TGTGCCAGCAGCTTAGGGGACAGGATTGAAGCTTTCTTT CASSLGDRIEAFF
- TRBJ1-4 TRBV11-2 - TGTGCCAGCAGCCCAAGGGGGGGGATTTCTGAAAAACTGTTTTTT CASSPRGGISEKLFF
- TRBJ2-2 TRBV7-3 many TGTGCCAGCAGCACGGGACTGGGGCCCGGGGAGCTGTTTTTT CASSTGLGPGELFF
- TRBJ2-7 TRBV29-1 few TGCAGCGTTGAACTGGGGAGCTCCTACGAGCAGTACTTC CSVELGSSYEQYF
TRBD2 TRBJ2-3 TRBV5-1 few TGCGCCAGCAGCTTGCTTGGTACTAGCGGGGGGAGCACAGATACGCAGTATTTT CASSLLGTSGGSTDTQYF
- TRBJ2-5 TRBV7-3 - TGTGCCAGCAGCTCGGGCCAGCTCGGGACCCAGTACTTC CASSSGQLGTQYF
TRBD2 TRBJ2-7 TRBV20-1 many TGCAGTGCTAGTCGGGGGGGGCCGGACGAGCAGTACTTC CSASRGGPDEQYF
- TRBJ1-2 TRBV14 - TGTGCCAGCAGCCAAGACAGGGTAGCTAACTATGGCTACACCTTC CASSQDRVANYGYTF
TRBD1 TRBJ2-7 TRBV20-1 - TGCAGTGCTAGGCCTAGACAGGGGCCGAGCAACGAGCAGTACTTC CSARPRQGPSNEQYF
- TRBJ2-2 TRBV7-2 - TGTGCCAGCAGCCGCGACTCCACCGGGGAGCTGTTTTTT CASSRDSTGELFF
- TRBJ2-7 TRBV5-1 - TGCGCCAGCAGCCCAGAGGTATCTCACTACGAGCAGTACTTC CASSPEVSHYEQYF
- TRBJ2-1 TRBV2 many TGTGCCGGCCGGCCCCAGGGGCCTGAGCAGTTCTTC CAGRPQGPEQFF
- TRBJ2-4 TRBV14 few TGTGCCAGCAGCCAAGGACCGACAGTAGCCAAAAACATTCAGTACTTC CASSQGPTVAKNIQYF
TRBD1 TRBJ1-1 TRBV7-9 few TGTGCCGGCTCACAGGGGGAAGGGACTGAAGCTTTCTTT CAGSQGEGTEAFF
TRBD1 TRBJ2-5 TRBV11-2 few TGTGCCAGCAGCGGACAGGGGAGGACCCAAGAGACCCAGTACTTC CASSGQGRTQETQYF
TRBD2 TRBJ2-3 TRBV6-5 few TGTGCCAGCAGTTACACAGCGGGGGGGGTGAAACGCACAGATACGCAGTATTTT CASSYTAGGVKRTDTQYF
TRBD1 TRBJ2-7 TRBV30 few TGTGCCTGGAAGGGGGCGCGGTACGAGCAGTACTTC CAWKGARYEQYF
TRBD1 TRBJ1-1 TRBV5-1 - TGCGCCAGCAGCAACCGACAGGGGACCACTGAAGCTTTCTTT CASSNRQGTTEAFF
- TRBJ2-1 TRBV5-4 few TGTGCCAGCAGCGCGGTCACGGAACGCAATGAGCAGTTCTTC CASSAVTERNEQFF
- TRBJ2-1 TRBV7-9 many TGTGCCAGCAGCTTAGCAGGGCCCTACAATGAGCAGTTCTTC CASSLAGPYNEQFF
- TRBJ1-1 TRBV5-1 few TGCGCCAGCAGCTTGGACCTACAGGGAAGGACTGAAGCTTTCTTT CASSLDLQGRTEAFF
- TRBJ1-1 TRBV24-1 - TGTGCCACCAGTGATGGGCTGGAAGCTTTCTTT CATSDGLEAFF
- TRBJ1-4 TRBV5-1 few TGCGCCAGCAGCTATGGAGGGGGTGTTGAAAAACTGTTTTTT CASSYGGGVEKLFF
- TRBJ1-1 TRBV14 few TGTGCCAGCAGCCGGTACGGTGCGTCGGAAGCTTTCTTT CASSRYGASEAFF
TRBD1 TRBJ1-5 TRBV2 few TGTGCCAGCAGTAAGGAGGGGGCTGGCAATCAGCCCCAGCATTTT CASSKEGAGNQPQHF
TRBD2 TRBJ2-7 TRBV7-2 - TGTGCCAGCAGCTATGGACTAGCTACCTACGAGCAGTACTTC CASSYGLATYEQYF
TRBD2 TRBJ2-3 TRBV12-3/TRBV12-4 many TGTGCCAGCAGTTTGAGGCGGGGGTACACAGATACGCAGTATTTT CASSLRRGYTDTQYF
- TRBJ1-6 TRBV4-2 - TGTGCCAGCAGCAGGGGGGGCCGAACCAGCTCCTATAATTCACCCCTCCACTTT CASSRGGRTSSYNSPLHF
- TRBJ2-7 TRBV10-2 many TGCGCCAGCAGTGAGTGGGACTACGAGCAGTACTTC CASSEWDYEQYF
TRBD1 TRBJ1-5 TRBV4-3 - TGCGCCAGCAGCCAATCCGGCGGGACAGACAATCAGCCCCAGCATTTT CASSQSGGTDNQPQHF
TRBD2 TRBJ2-1 TRBV23-1 - TGCGCCAGCAGCCAGCGGGGGGGCGGTATCGATGAGCAGTTCTTC CASSQRGGGIDEQFF
- TRBJ1-2 TRBV29-1 many TGCAGCGTTGAACTAGGCTATGGCTACACCTTC CSVELGYGYTF
- TRBJ2-5 TRBV20-1 - TGCAGTGCTAGACGGGCAGAAGAGACCCAGTACTTC CSARRAEETQYF
- TRBJ2-5 TRBV20-1 few TGCAGTGCTAGAGCCTCGTCGGAGACCCAGTACTTC CSARASSETQYF
TRBD1 TRBJ1-1 TRBV6-5 few TGTGCCAGCAGCCGACAGGGGAAATACTCTGAAGCTTTCTTT CASSRQGKYSEAFF
TRBD1 TRBJ1-2 TRBV6-6 - TGTGCCAGCAGTCCCCCGGACAGGGGCCACGGCTACACCTTC CASSPPDRGHGYTF
TRBD2 TRBJ2-2 TRBV7-8 few TGTGCCAGCAGAGAGCGGGGGGGCCCAAGGGGGGAGCTGTTTTTT CASRERGGPRGELFF
TRBD1 TRBJ1-1 TRBV3-1 - TGTGCCAGCACCCCAGGGGGGACGAACACTGAAGCTTTCTTT CASTPGGTNTEAFF
- TRBJ2-6 TRBV6-2/TRBV6-3 many TGTGCCAGCACCCACTCTGGGGCCAACGTCCTGACTTTC CASTHSGANVLTF
- TRBJ1-1 TRBV12-3/TRBV12-4 - TGTGCCAGCAGAATCGGGACGAGTCTAGTTTTTACGAACACTGAAGCTTTCTTT CASRIGTSLVFTNTEAFF
TRBD2 TRBJ2-1 TRBV4-3 few TGCGCCAGCAGCCAAGATCACGGGACTAGCCCGTACAATGAGCAGTTCTTC CASSQDHGTSPYNEQFF
- TRBJ2-4 TRBV9 - TGTGCCAGCAGCGTTCAGTCCTCAAACATTCAGTACTTC CASSVQSSNIQYF
- TRBJ1-2 TRBV7-9 few TGTGCCAGCAGCTCAGAACGGGGAGATGGCTACACCTTC CASSSERGDGYTF
- TRBJ2-3 TRBV9 few TGTGCCAGCAGCGTAGGACGGTGGAGCACAGATACGCAGTATTTT CASSVGRWSTDTQYF
- TRBJ2-3 TRBV29-1 few TGCAGCGTTGGGCTCCTGGGCGCAGATACGCAGTATTTT CSVGLLGADTQYF
- TRBJ1-3 TRBV7-9 few TGTGCCAGCAGCTTACCCCCTAGAATGGCAGGTCCGATAGCGGGCTCTGGAAACACCATATATTTT CASSLPPRMAGPIAGSGNTIYF
- TRBJ1-2 TRBV6-5 - TGTGCCAGCAGTTACTCGATAGAAGGGGGTGGCTACACCTTC CASSYSIEGGGYTF
- TRBJ2-7 TRBV6-6 few TGTGCCAGCAGTGCAGGGGGGTTCTACGAGCAGTACTTC CASSAGGFYEQYF
TRBD1 TRBJ1-1 TRBV25-1 many TGTGCCAGCGGACAGGGGGCTTGGACTGAAGCTTTCTTT CASGQGAWTEAFF
TRBD1 TRBJ2-2 TRBV28 few TGTGCCAGCAGCTCACAGCTCCGGGACAGGGAAATCAGCAGGGAGCTGTTTTTT CASSSQLRDREISRELFF